This TCR beta chain is from a study of monozygotic twins with inflammatory bowel disease. Every sample had its cDNA made across eight separate reactions. TCRdb reprocessed the 5' RACE reads; each CDR3 protein has one entry and no DNA is given. The sample spans 190,000 or so distinct CDR3 sequences; the ten largest clones claim approximately 1.6%. Germline CDR1 is MGHDK and CDR2 is SYGVNS. This CDR3 has 16 amino acids. This chain connects TRBV25-1 to TRBJ2-5; TCRdb lists TRBD2, though no DNA is available to test this call. Material: blood. The receptor comes from a human donor with ulcerative colitis or Crohn's disease, or a healthy co-twin of an affected twin (not recorded which). CDR3: CASSEYLKERRETQYF.